This TCR beta chain was found in a study of shared clonotypes between healthy human individuals. Study-wide results and limits: Shared clonotypes across all four donors exceeded non-shared ones in generation probability.

The naive CD8 fraction comprised CD45RO-negative cells positively selected for CCR7 and excluded terminally differentiated effector memory CD45RA+ cells. A word on this clone: Its antigen is undetermined.

Germline assignment: CDR1 SGHDN and CDR2 FVKESK. With 5 bases clipped from V and 3 bases from J, the junction kept 4 bases outside the gene matches. The CDR3 length is 14 residues. Deep was the level used in running the assay. Authors' processing steps: ImmunoSEQ yielded junction-only sequences lacking quality scores, so filtering differed. Repertoires were generated with immunoSEQ multiplex PCR, while TCRdb's copy carries only in-frame clones and drops some. The D gene and trimming were derived from the DNA, and the V and J assignments and clone size from that table. The sample consists of around 2,100,000 clones, about 95% of them appearing once.

This clonotype originated in a man younger than 30 in good health. This chain connects TRBV14 to TRBJ2-7; 10 bases are a match to TRBD1. Source material: naive CD8+ T cells sorted from blood. CDR3: CASSVGQGNYEQYF. The CDR3 nucleotides are TGTGCCAGCAGCGTGGGACAGGGGAACTACGAGCAGTACTTC.